This section outlines one TCR beta chain sequence together with its context. V gave up 1 base and J gave up 4 bases, with 16 bases separating them. Germline V CDR1 and CDR2: MDHEN, SYDVKM. This CDR3 region has 16 residues. The assay was immunoSEQ multiplex PCR, and TCRdb's table has in-frame clones only and misses some. The sample contains over 200,000 clones, over 75% of which appear only once. This specimen comes from a study of blood T cell repertoires in COVID-19. This clonotype was obtained from a man between 50 and 59 years old with COVID-19, enrolled during active disease. The sample comprised peripheral blood. J is TRBJ1-2 and V is TRBV28; D perhaps matches TRBD1 (6 bases). This chain's CDR3 is CASSLSGNQGIYGYTF. DNA for the CDR3: TGTGCCAGCAGTTTATCGGGAAATCAGGGGATCTATGGCTACACCTTC.